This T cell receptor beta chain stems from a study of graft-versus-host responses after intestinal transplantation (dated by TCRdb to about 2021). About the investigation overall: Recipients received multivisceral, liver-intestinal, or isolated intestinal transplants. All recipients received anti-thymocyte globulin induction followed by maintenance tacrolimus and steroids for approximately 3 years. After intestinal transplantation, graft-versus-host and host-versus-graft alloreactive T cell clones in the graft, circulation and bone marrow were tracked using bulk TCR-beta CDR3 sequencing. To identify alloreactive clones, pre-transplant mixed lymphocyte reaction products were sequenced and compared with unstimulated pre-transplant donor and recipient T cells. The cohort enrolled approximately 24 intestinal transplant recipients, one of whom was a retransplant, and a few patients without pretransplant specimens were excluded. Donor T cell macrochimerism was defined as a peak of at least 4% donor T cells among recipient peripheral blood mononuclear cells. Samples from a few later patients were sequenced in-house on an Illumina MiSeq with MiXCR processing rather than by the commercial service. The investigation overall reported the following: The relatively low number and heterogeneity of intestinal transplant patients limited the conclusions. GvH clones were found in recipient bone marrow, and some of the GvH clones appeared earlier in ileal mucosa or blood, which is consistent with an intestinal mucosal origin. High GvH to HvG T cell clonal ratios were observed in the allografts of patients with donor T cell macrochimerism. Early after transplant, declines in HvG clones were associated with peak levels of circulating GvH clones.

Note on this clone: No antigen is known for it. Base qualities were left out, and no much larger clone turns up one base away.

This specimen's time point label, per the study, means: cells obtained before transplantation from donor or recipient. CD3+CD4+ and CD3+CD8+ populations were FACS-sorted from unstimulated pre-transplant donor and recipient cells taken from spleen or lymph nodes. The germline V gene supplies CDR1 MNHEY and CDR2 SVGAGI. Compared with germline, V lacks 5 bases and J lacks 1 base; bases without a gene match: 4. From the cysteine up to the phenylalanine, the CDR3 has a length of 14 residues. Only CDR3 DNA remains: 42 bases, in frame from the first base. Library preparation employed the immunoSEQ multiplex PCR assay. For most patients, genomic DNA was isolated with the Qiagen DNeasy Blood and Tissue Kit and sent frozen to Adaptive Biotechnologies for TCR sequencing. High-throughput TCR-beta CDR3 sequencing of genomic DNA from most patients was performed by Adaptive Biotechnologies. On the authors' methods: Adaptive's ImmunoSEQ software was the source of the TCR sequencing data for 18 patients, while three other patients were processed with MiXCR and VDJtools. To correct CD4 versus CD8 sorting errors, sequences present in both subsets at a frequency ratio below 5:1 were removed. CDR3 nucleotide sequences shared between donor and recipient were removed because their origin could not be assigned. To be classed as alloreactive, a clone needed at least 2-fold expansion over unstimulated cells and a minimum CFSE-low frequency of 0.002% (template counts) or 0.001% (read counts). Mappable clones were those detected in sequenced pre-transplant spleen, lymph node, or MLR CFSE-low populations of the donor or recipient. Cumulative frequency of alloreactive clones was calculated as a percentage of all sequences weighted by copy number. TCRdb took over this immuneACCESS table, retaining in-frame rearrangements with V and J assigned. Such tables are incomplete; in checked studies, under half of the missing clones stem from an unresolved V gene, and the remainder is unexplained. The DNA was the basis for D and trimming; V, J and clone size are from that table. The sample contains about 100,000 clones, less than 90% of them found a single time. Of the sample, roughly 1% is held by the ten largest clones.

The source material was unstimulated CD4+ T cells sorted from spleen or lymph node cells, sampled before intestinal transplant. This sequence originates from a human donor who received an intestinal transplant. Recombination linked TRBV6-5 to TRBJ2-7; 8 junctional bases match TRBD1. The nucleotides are TGTGCCAGCAGTAATACAGGGGGGTCCTACGAGCAGTACTTC. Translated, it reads CASSNTGGSYEQYF.